These 14 T cell receptor beta chains originate from one sample sequenced in a study of CD8+ T cells in alopecia areata. RNA, once extracted, was reverse transcribed into cDNA for use as the sequencing template. The data were produced by immunoSEQ multiplex PCR, yet TCRdb's version contains in-frame clones alone and is incomplete. The profile covers more than 90,000 clones, with around 50% appearing a single time and 9.5% to 15% taken by the ten largest. Treatment specified: oral pan-JAK inhibitor, 5-10 mg twice daily. The sequencing used CD8+ T cells sorted from blood, collected at week 24, from a patient treated with tofacitinib. Receptors originate from a human donor with alopecia areata.

The chain employs TRBV13 and TRBJ1-4; no clear D. Trimming took off 1 base at V and 10 bases at J, with 13 bases between the two ends. The CDR3 runs 14 residues. The germline V gene encodes CDR1 PRHDT and CDR2 FYEKMQ (reference sequence). As DNA, the CDR3 is TGTGCCAGCAGCTTAGTTTCGTACGACGGAAAACTGTTTTTT. It specifies CASSLVSYDGKLFF.

This sequence joins TRBV6-5 and TRBJ2-2; TRBD2 might be the D (5 bases). V lost 3 bases and J lost 2, with 10 bases in between. Germline V CDR1 and CDR2: MNHEY, SVGAGI. The length of the CDR3 is 15 residues. The CDR3 bases are TGTGCCAGCAGTTATTACGGGGAAAACACCGGGGAGCTGTTTTTT. Translating it yields CASSYYGENTGELFF.

V gene TRBV19 combines with J gene TRBJ2-7; D may match TRBD1 or TRBD2 (5 bases each). The CDR3 runs 14 residues. V was shortened by 3 bases and J by 6 bases, with 15 bases between the two germline ends. CDR1 and CDR2 from the germline V gene are LNHDA and SQIVND (reference sequence). CDR3 DNA: TGTGCCAGTAGTATCGAGGGGCGCAATCCCGAGCAGTACTTC. This codes for CASSIEGRNPEQYF.

This chain links TRBV9 with TRBJ1-2, with a tentative D call TRBD1 (5 bases). The CDR3 runs to 14 residues. CDR1 is SGDLS and CDR2 is YYNGEE in the germline V gene. V shed 3 bases and J shed 1 base, with 10 bases lying between them. The CDR3 region is CASSAGQDNYGYTF. CDR3 sequence (DNA): TGTGCCAGCAGCGCGGGGCAGGATAACTATGGCTACACCTTC.

This clone was recorded once. This chain links TRBV9 with TRBJ2-7; 10 nucleotides agree with TRBD2. This CDR3 has 15 residues. CDR1 is SGDLS and CDR2 is YYNGEE in the germline V gene. The J segment lost 5 bases and the V segment lost 3 bases, leaving 8 bases of the junction unmatched. CDR3 sequence: CASSELAGGRNEQYF. CDR3 nucleotide sequence: TGTGCCAGCAGCGAATTAGCGGGGGGCCGAAACGAGCAGTACTTC.

This clone was recorded a few times. J is TRBJ1-3 and V is TRBV19; D unclear. This CDR3 has 14 amino acids. Germline CDR1 LNHDA, CDR2 SQIVND (reference sequence). Trimming took 0 bases from V and 8 from J, leaving 11 bases between them. This CDR3 is CASSIDLEGDTIYF. The CDR3 bases are TGTGCCAGTAGTATAGATCTTGAAGGCGACACCATATATTTT.

A few counts support this clone. The chain employs TRBV29-1 and TRBJ1-4; 9 nucleotides agree with TRBD1. J lost 12 bases, V lost 6 bases, and 11 bases had no gene match. Germline V gives CDR1 SQVTM, CDR2 ANQGSEA. This CDR3 contains 13 residues. The CDR3 region has the DNA TGCAGCGTCTACAGGGGGCGAGAGTCTCAACTGTTTTTT. It is translated as CSVYRGRESQLFF.

This chain uses TRBV30 with TRBJ2-5; D is possibly TRBD2 (5 bases). The germline V gene has CDR1 GTSNPN and CDR2 SVGIG (reference sequence). With 1 base removed from V and 5 bases from J, the gap between germline ends came to 14 bases. The CDR3 consists of 14 residues. CDR3 sequence: CAWSAFPSMETQYF. The CDR3 region has the DNA TGTGCCTGGAGTGCGTTCCCTAGCATGGAGACCCAGTACTTC.

The J gene is TRBJ2-5, the V gene TRBV19; D unresolved. The CDR3 contains 14 residues. The germline V gene has CDR1 LNHDA and CDR2 SQIVND (reference sequence). V was pared by 5 bases and J by 2 bases, with 12 bases between. The CDR3: CASSCPRPQETQYF. CDR3 coding DNA: TGTGCCAGTAGTTGTCCCAGGCCGCAAGAGACCCAGTACTTC.

V is TRBV19 and J is TRBJ1-1; tentative D call: TRBD1 (6 bases). This CDR3 spans 14 amino acids. Trimming stripped 3 bases from V and 1 base from J, with 9 bases between. Germline V gives CDR1 LNHDA, CDR2 SQIVND (reference sequence). In DNA, the CDR3 is TGTGCCAGTAGTATCCCCAGGGGGAACACTGAAGCTTTCTTT. Encoded protein: CASSIPRGNTEAFF. Together with reference TRBV19 and TRBJ1-1, the CDR3 gives the full variable domain: DGGITQSPKYLFRKEGQNVTLSCEQNLNHDAMYWYRQDPGQGLRLIYYSQIVNDFQKGDIAEGYSVSREKKESFPLTVTSAQKNPTAFYLCASSIPRGNTEAFFGQGTRLTVV.

J is TRBJ1-1 and V is TRBV5-1; possible D gene TRBD1, 5 bases. The CDR3 length is 13 residues. Germline CDR1 SGHRS, CDR2 YFSETQ. Trimming removed 4 bases from V and 10 bases from J, with 17 bases in between. Written as DNA, the CDR3 is TGCGCCAGCAGCGCTCTGGGGGGAGAAGGAGCTTTCTTT. Protein: CASSALGGEGAFF.

Concerning this clone: The same CDR3 is also encoded by other DNA sequences in this sample. The V and J genes are TRBV9 and TRBJ2-7; 9 bases are shared with TRBD2. The CDR3 spans 14 residues. After removal of 0 bases from V and 3 bases from J, the junction contained 1 base not matched to a gene. CDR1 SGDLS and CDR2 YYNGEE come from the germline V gene. The CDR3 spells CASSVGGGDYEQYF. The DNA for the CDR3 is TGTGCCAGCAGCGTAGGCGGGGGGGACTACGAGCAGTACTTC.

This rearrangement joins TRBV9 to TRBJ2-5, with D hard to call. Germline lookup yields CDR1 SGDLS and CDR2 YYNGEE. This CDR3 contains 13 residues. Trimming cost V 4 bases and J 1 base, with 8 bases left between them. The CDR3: CASSPPFQETQYF. CDR3 bases: TGTGCCAGCAGCCCCCCTTTCCAAGAGACCCAGTACTTC.

The J gene is TRBJ1-1, the V gene TRBV27, with 7 bases that match TRBD1. The germline V gene has CDR1 MNHEY and CDR2 SMNVEV (reference sequence). The CDR3 has 14 amino acids. V was pared by 6 bases and J by 5 bases, with 9 bases of the junction left unmatched. The DNA for the CDR3 is TGTGCCAGCAGCCTCAGGGACAGCCGTACTGAAGCTTTCTTT. Its protein product is CASSLRDSRTEAFF.